These 29 T cell receptor beta chains came from one sample sequenced in a study of shared clonotypes between healthy human individuals. TCRdb's table, derived via immunoSEQ multiplex PCR, lists solely in-frame clones and lacks some. The table includes roughly 700,000 clones, around 90% detected once. Sequencing input: memory CD8+ T cells from PBMCs. Specified subset: CD45RO+ cells pooled with CCR7-negative TemRA cells. These receptors were taken from a man younger than 35 in good health. Some clones in this sample may be carry-over from other donors' samples.

CDR3 bases: TGCGCCAGCAGGGGGGGATTGGAGCAGTTCTTC. It codes for CASRGGLEQFF. This chain links TRBV5-1 with TRBJ2-1, with a weak D call TRBD2 (6 bases). Germline V lookup: CDR1 SGHRS, CDR2 YFSETQ. The CDR3 extends over 11 amino acids. The V end was cut by 5 bases, the J end by 10 bases, with 10 bases between.

The V call is TRBV9, the J call TRBJ2-1, with D unresolved. Trimming pared 1 base from V and 7 bases from J, leaving 9 bases between. The CDR3 spans 13 residues. Per germline, CDR1 SGDLS and CDR2 YYNGEE. As DNA, the CDR3 is TGTGCCAGCAGCGTAACCGTCGGTAATGAGCAGTTCTTC. Its protein product is CASSVTVGNEQFF.

The CDR3: CASSQGGSGYTF. CDR3 DNA sequence: TGTGCCAGCAGCCAAGGCGGTTCTGGCTACACCTTC. The rearrangement uses TRBV14 and TRBJ1-2; D call uncertain. The length of the CDR3 is 12 residues. Per germline, CDR1 SGHDN and CDR2 FVKESK. With 1 base removed from V and 7 bases from J, the gap between germline ends came to 7 bases. The entire variable domain, with the rest obtained from reference TRBV14 and TRBJ1-2, is as follows: EAGVTQFPSHSVIEKGQTVTLRCDPISGHDNLYWYRRVMGKEIKFLLHFVKESKQDESGMPNNRFLAERTGGTYSTLKVQPAELEDSGVYFCASSQGGSGYTFGSGTRLTVV.

The chain links TRBV10-3 to TRBJ2-7; D gene unclear. From germline, CDR1 is ENHRY and CDR2 SYGVKD. The CDR3 is made up of 13 amino acids. Deletions cut 4 bases from V and 2 bases from J, with 9 bases between. The CDR3: CAISGGPPYEQYF. Written as DNA, the CDR3 is TGTGCCATCAGTGGAGGCCCTCCCTACGAGCAGTACTTC.

V is TRBV4-1 and J is TRBJ2-2, with 9 bases lining up with TRBD2. Germline trimming cut 5 bases from V and 5 bases from J; bases unmatched to any gene: 6. CDR3 length equals 15 residues. Per germline, CDR1 MGHRA and CDR2 YSYEKL. The CDR3 sequence is CASSFGLATTGELFF. As DNA, the CDR3 is TGCGCCAGCAGCTTCGGACTAGCGACTACCGGGGAGCTGTTTTTT.

The V and J genes are TRBV5-1 and TRBJ1-1; tentative D call: TRBD1 (6 bases). Germline lookup yields CDR1 SGHRS and CDR2 YFSETQ. The CDR3 is 14 residues long. V was trimmed by 3 bases and J by 2 bases, leaving 11 bases between them. The CDR3 DNA sequence: TGCGCCAGCAGCTACACAGGGTTAAACACTGAAGCTTTCTTT. Protein product: CASSYTGLNTEAFF.

V is TRBV27 and J is TRBJ2-1; TRBD2 matches 12 bases. This CDR3 is built from 14 residues. After removal of 4 bases from V and 9 bases from J, the junction contained 4 bases not matched to a gene. Germline V gene sequence: CDR1 MNHEY, CDR2 SMNVEV (reference sequence). The CDR3 loop is CASSSPSGRAEQFF. CDR3 sequence (DNA): TGTGCCAGCAGTTCCCCTAGCGGGAGGGCTGAGCAGTTCTTC.

This chain joins TRBV6-5 and TRBJ1-1; possible D gene TRBD1, 5 bases. Germline V gene data show CDR1 as MNHEY and CDR2 as SVGAGI. Trimming removed 8 bases from V and 3 bases from J, with 16 bases in between. There are 14 residues in the CDR3. This CDR3 reads CASGPGGGDTEAFF. The DNA for the CDR3 is TGTGCCAGCGGGCCCGGGGGAGGGGACACTGAAGCTTTCTTT.

This clone is a singleton in its sample. V gene TRBV9 combines with J gene TRBJ1-1; 8 bases fit TRBD1. J lost 4 bases, V lost 3 bases, and 5 bases had no gene match. Germline CDR1 is SGDLS and CDR2 is YYNGEE. This CDR3 is built from 14 residues. CDR3 region: CASSGRQGFTEAFF. The DNA for the CDR3 is TGTGCCAGCAGCGGACGACAGGGGTTCACTGAAGCTTTCTTT.

The chain employs TRBV9 and TRBJ2-2; TRBD2 aligns across 8 bases. CDR3 length equals 14 residues. V trimming: 4 bases; J trimming: 6 bases; junction bases outside the gene matches: 5. Germline lookup yields CDR1 SGDLS and CDR2 YYNGEE. The CDR3 here is CASSSRLAPGELFF. The CDR3 DNA sequence: TGTGCCAGCAGCTCCCGACTAGCGCCCGGGGAGCTGTTTTTT. Combining the CDR3 with reference TRBV9 and TRBJ2-2 gives the whole variable domain DSGVTQTPKHLITATGQRVTLRCSPRSGDLSVYWYQQSLDQGLQFLIQYYNGEERAKGNILERFSAQQFPDLHSELNLSSLELGDSALYFCASSSRLAPGELFFGEGSRLTVL.

The J gene is TRBJ2-7, the V gene TRBV4-1; D not resolved. CDR3 length: 12 amino acids. V was trimmed by 4 bases and J by 3 bases, leaving 7 bases between them. CDR1 is MGHRA, CDR2 YSYEKL, per germline. CDR3 region: CASSPDYYEQYF. DNA for the CDR3: TGCGCCAGCAGCCCGGATTACTACGAGCAGTACTTC.

Details on this clone: The sample has other DNA sequences that encode this CDR3 too. The chain recombines TRBV6-1 with TRBJ1-5; no definite D call. Germline loops: CDR1 MNHNS, CDR2 SASEGT. Trimming removed 3 bases from V and 0 bases from J, with 6 bases in between. The CDR3 totals 14 residues. DNA for the CDR3: TGTGCCAGCAGTGACGGCTATAGCAATCAGCCCCAGCATTTT. Its translation is CASSDGYSNQPQHF.

This clone is a singleton in its sample. This chain uses TRBV7-6 with TRBJ1-4; 11 bases are a match to TRBD1. The CDR3 covers 15 residues. Germline CDR1 is SGHVS and CDR2 is FNYEAQ. The J segment lost 6 bases and the V segment lost 4 bases, leaving 4 bases of the junction unmatched. CDR3 sequence reads: CASSSRTGGHEKLFF. The DNA of the CDR3 is TGTGCCAGCAGCTCCCGGACAGGGGGCCATGAAAAACTGTTTTTT.

The DNA of the CDR3 is TGTGCCAGCAGTGACACAGGAGGATACTACGAGCAGTACTTC. Its translation is CASSDTGGYYEQYF. The chain uses TRBV2 and TRBJ2-7, with D possibly being TRBD1 or TRBD2 (5 bases each). The CDR3 is 14 residues long. CDR1 SNHLY and CDR2 FYNNEI come from the germline V gene. Between the trimmed V and J ends, which lost 3 bases and 3 bases, there was a span of 12 bases.

The chain joins TRBV5-1 to TRBJ2-3; no clear D gene. Germline CDR1 and CDR2: SGHRS and YFSETQ. V was clipped by 4 bases and J by 4 bases, with 10 bases between them. The CDR3 totals 13 residues. The CDR3 DNA follows: TGCGCCAGCAGCCAGAAATGGTCAGATACGCAGTATTTT. This encodes CASSQKWSDTQYF.

The chain is built from TRBV5-1 and TRBJ1-4; D possibly corresponds to TRBD1 (6 bases). CDR1 is SGHRS, CDR2 YFSETQ, per germline. With 4 bases removed from V and 5 bases from J, the gap between germline ends came to 12 bases. CDR3 length: 14 residues. CDR3 DNA sequence: TGCGCCAGCAGCCAGGACAGAGCAAATGAAAAACTGTTTTTT. Amino acids: CASSQDRANEKLFF.

The CDR3 DNA is TGTGCCAGCAGCGGAGGGACAGGGCAGCGTGGGGCCAACGTCCTGACTTTC. Translated, it gives CASSGGTGQRGANVLTF. The rearrangement joins TRBV9 to TRBJ2-6; 9 positions match TRBD1. The CDR3 sequence is 17 residues long. J was trimmed by 3 bases and V by 3 bases; bases with no gene match: 7. Germline V gives CDR1 SGDLS, CDR2 YYNGEE.

The chain employs TRBV27 and TRBJ2-1; 7 bases align to TRBD2. V shed 5 bases, J shed 0 bases, and the junction held 7 bases outside the gene matches. Germline CDR1 and CDR2: MNHEY and SMNVEV (reference sequence). CDR3 size: 16 residues. The CDR3 sequence: CASSPPGGSSYNEQFF. For the CDR3, the DNA is TGTGCCAGCAGTCCCCCAGGCGGGAGCTCCTACAATGAGCAGTTCTTC.

V and J are TRBV7-8 and TRBJ2-4; 8 bases fit TRBD2. J gave up 8 bases and V 5 bases, and 14 bases lay outside the gene matches. CDR1 and CDR2 from the germline V gene are SGHVS and FQNEAQ. The length of the CDR3 is 16 residues. CDR3 residues: CASSLPTSAFGDIQYF. DNA of the CDR3: TGTGCCAGCAGCCTACCGACTAGCGCCTTCGGAGACATTCAGTACTTC.

The rearrangement uses TRBV7-8 and TRBJ1-3; D may be TRBD1 (5 bases). The CDR3 is made up of 16 amino acids. CDR1 is SGHVS and CDR2 is FQNEAQ in the germline V gene. Trimming removed 6 bases at V and 5 bases at J, with 20 bases between. The CDR3 loop is CASSLSRGDFRNTIYF. The DNA of the CDR3 is TGTGCCAGCAGTTTATCACGGGGGGATTTTAGAAACACCATATATTTT. The full variable domain, in which reference TRBV7-8 and TRBJ1-3 provide the parts outside the CDR3, is GAGVSQSPRYKVAKRGQDVALRCDPISGHVSLFWYQQALGQGPEFLTYFQNEAQLDKSGLPSDRFFAERPEGSVSTLKIQRTQQEDSAVYLCASSLSRGDFRNTIYFGEGSWLTVV.

The V call is TRBV5-1, the J call TRBJ2-7; tentatively, D is TRBD1 (6 bases). V was clipped by 2 bases and J by 2 bases, with 8 bases between them. The CDR3 sequence is 13 residues long. Germline lookup yields CDR1 SGHRS and CDR2 YFSETQ. The CDR3 loop reads CASSFSGAYEQYF. CDR3 coding DNA: TGCGCCAGCAGCTTTTCAGGGGCCTACGAGCAGTACTTC.

Concerning this clone itself: Possible read error: a much larger clone is one base away. This sample also contains other DNA sequences that code for the same CDR3. This rearrangement joins TRBV27 to TRBJ1-1, with D unresolved. Trimming shortened V by 6 bases and J by 1 base, and 6 bases separated the two germline ends. CDR3 size: 12 residues. Germline V gene lookup returns CDR1 MNHEY and CDR2 SMNVEV (reference sequence). CDR3 in amino acids: CASSSGNTEAFF. CDR3 in DNA: TGTGCCAGCAGCTCCGGGAACACTGAAGCTTTCTTT.

Remarks on this clone: The same CDR3 can be traced to other DNA sequences in this sample. The rearrangement joins TRBV4-3 to TRBJ1-3; no reliable D call. The CDR3 runs 13 residues. Germline CDR1 reads LGHNA; CDR2 reads YSLEER. V shed 3 bases and J shed 2 bases, with 5 bases lying between them. The CDR3 reads CASSQGPGNTIYF. The CDR3 DNA follows: TGCGCCAGCAGCCAGGGTCCTGGAAACACCATATATTTT.

The chain joins TRBV7-8 to TRBJ2-2; 7 bases fit TRBD1. With 5 bases clipped from V and 5 bases from J, the junction kept 8 bases outside the gene matches. Germline V gene lookup returns CDR1 SGHVS and CDR2 FQNEAQ. This CDR3 comprises 15 residues. CDR3 in amino acids: CASSRDRATTGELFF. CDR3 nucleotide sequence: TGTGCCAGCAGCCGTGACAGGGCCACAACCGGGGAGCTGTTTTTT.

This chain connects TRBV5-1 to TRBJ1-1; no definite D call. CDR1 SGHRS and CDR2 YFSETQ come from the germline V gene. The CDR3 runs 14 residues. V dropped 0 bases and J dropped 1 base, with 7 bases sitting between them. DNA for the CDR3: TGCGCCAGCAGCTTGGACAATCCGAACACTGAAGCTTTCTTT. Protein: CASSLDNPNTEAFF.

In the case of this clone: Given a far larger clone just one base away, this is likely a sequencing read error. The chain links TRBV7-9 to TRBJ2-5, with 7 bases matching TRBD2. Germline V gene data show CDR1 as SEHNR and CDR2 as FQNEAQ (reference sequence). The CDR3 consists of 16 residues. CDR3 loop: CASSTRLANRFETLYF. The DNA of the CDR3 is TGTGCCAGCAGCACCCGACTAGCTAATCGCTTTGAGACCCTGTACTTC.

The chain carries TRBV28 and TRBJ2-1, with D perhaps assigned TRBD1 or TRBD2 (5 bases each). This CDR3 has 15 amino acids. V was shortened by 3 bases and J by 5 bases, with 14 bases between the two germline ends. The germline gives CDR1 MDHEN, CDR2 SYDVKM. CDR3 sequence (DNA): TGTGCCAGCAGTTTTACCGGGACCGCTGACAATGAGCAGTTCTTC. Its protein is CASSFTGTADNEQFF.

The rearrangement joins TRBV30 to TRBJ2-5, with 7 positions matching TRBD1. Per germline, CDR1 GTSNPN and CDR2 SVGIG (reference sequence). Trimming cost V 0 bases and J 1 base; bases outside gene matches: 8. The CDR3 spans 16 residues. The DNA of the CDR3 is TGTGCCTGGAGTGTCTCGGGACAGTATGTCCAAGAGACCCAGTACTTC. Its protein is CAWSVSGQYVQETQYF. Looking up the rest from reference TRBV30 and TRBJ2-5 gives the full variable domain: SQTIHQWPATLVQPVGSPLSLECTVEGTSNPNLYWYRQAAGRGLQLLFYSVGIGQISSEVPQNLSASRPQDRQFILSSKKLLLSDSGFYLCAWSVSGQYVQETQYFGPGTRLLVL.

The chain carries TRBV28 and TRBJ2-2, with 8 bases matching TRBD2. The CDR3 is 18 residues long. The germline CDR1 and CDR2 sequences are MDHEN and SYDVKM. V lost 3 bases, J lost 0 bases, and 9 bases stayed unmatched. The CDR3 loop is CASSFAVGSGTNTGELFF. The CDR3 DNA reads as TGTGCCAGCAGTTTCGCAGTGGGTAGCGGGACGAACACCGGGGAGCTGTTTTTT.